This TCR beta chain was observed in a study of T cell responses to AZD1222 COVID-19 vaccine. The CDR3 is made up of 15 amino acids. Trimming cost V 4 bases and J 8 bases; bases outside gene matches: 8. Per the germline V gene, CDR1 is LNHDA and CDR2 is SQIVND (reference sequence). Method: immunoSEQ multiplex PCR; TCRdb's copy keeps in-frame clones and lacks some. Here the sample spans 90,000 to 100,000 clones, 87% being singletons. The sample here was peripheral blood, taken on day 0 of AZD1222 vaccination. The receptor's source is an adult in good health. V gene TRBV19 combines with J gene TRBJ1-4; 9 bases align to TRBD1. CDR3 protein: CASSTTRTGVEKLFF. The CDR3 DNA follows: TGTGCCAGTAGTACGACCCGGACAGGGGTCGAAAAACTGTTTTTT.